This TCR beta chain was identified in a study of patients and donors after allogeneic stem cell transplantation. The sample holds a few counts of this clonotype. Using its own MiXCR run on the RT-PCR reads, TCRdb lists one record per CDR3 protein. The repertoire holds roughly 940,000 distinct CDR3 sequences, with approximately 18% as singletons. Sequencing was done on a sample of blood, either unsorted or a sorted T cell fraction (not recorded which). This sequence originates from a human donor who was either an allogeneic HSCT recipient or a stem cell or donor lymphocyte infusion donor (not recorded which). It is not recorded whose cells these are; they may come from a transplant donor.

The CDR3 DNA sequence: TGTGCCAGCAGTTTATCGGCGGGAGTCTCTTTCACTGAGCAGTTCTTC. Its protein is CASSLSAGVSFTEQFF. The chain uses TRBV12-3 or TRBV12-4 and TRBJ2-1, with 7 nucleotides matching TRBD2. This CDR3 spans 16 amino acids. Trimming at V came to 2 bases and at J to 9 bases, leaving 13 bases not matched to a gene.